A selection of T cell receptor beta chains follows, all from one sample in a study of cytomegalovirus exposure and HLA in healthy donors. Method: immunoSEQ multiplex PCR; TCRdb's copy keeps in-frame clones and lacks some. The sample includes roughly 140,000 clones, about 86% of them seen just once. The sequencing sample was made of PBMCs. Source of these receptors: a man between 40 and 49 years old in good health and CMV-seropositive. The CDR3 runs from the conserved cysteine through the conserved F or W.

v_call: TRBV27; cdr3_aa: CASSIGQGFNQPQHF
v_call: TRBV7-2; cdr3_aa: CASSLRGGDSYEQYF
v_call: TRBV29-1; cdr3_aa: CSYIREGTEAFF
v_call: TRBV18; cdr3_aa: CASGQGTPNEKLFF
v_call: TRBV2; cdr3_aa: CASCRLAGGSYEQYF
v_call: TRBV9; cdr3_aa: CASSPVGGETYEQYF
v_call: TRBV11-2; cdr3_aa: CASSPVGRGAGNQPQHF
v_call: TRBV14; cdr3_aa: CASSQLDRGRGSPLHF
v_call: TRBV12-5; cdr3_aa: CASGLGQGAWGTGELFF
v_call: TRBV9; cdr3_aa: CASSVHPSGDIQYF
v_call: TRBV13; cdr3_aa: CASSRSGTDTQYF
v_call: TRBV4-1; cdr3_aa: CASSHPGTGGVQKETQYF
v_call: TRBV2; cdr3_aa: CASSEYNEQYF
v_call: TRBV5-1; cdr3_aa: CASSSRLEAPASNSPLHF
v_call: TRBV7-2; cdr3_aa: CASLTSGTYEQYF
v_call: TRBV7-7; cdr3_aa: CASGGQRLEKLFF